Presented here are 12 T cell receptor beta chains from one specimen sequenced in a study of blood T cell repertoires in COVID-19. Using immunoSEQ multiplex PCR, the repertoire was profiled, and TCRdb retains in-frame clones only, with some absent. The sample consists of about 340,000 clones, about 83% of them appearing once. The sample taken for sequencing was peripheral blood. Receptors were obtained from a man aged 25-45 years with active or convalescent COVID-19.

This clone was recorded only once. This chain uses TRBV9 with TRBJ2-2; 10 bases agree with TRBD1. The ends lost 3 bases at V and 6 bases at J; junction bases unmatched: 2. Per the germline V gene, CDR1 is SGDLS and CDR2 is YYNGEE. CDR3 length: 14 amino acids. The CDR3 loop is CASSAGTGAGELFF. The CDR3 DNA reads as TGTGCCAGCAGCGCAGGGACAGGGGCCGGGGAGCTGTTTTTT.

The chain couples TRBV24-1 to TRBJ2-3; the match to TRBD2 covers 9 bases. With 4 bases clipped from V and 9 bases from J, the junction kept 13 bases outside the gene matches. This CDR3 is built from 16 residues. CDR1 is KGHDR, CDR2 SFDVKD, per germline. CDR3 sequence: CATSDGGGAWEKTQYF. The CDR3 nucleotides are TGTGCCACCAGTGACGGCGGGGGGGCCTGGGAAAAGACGCAGTATTTT.

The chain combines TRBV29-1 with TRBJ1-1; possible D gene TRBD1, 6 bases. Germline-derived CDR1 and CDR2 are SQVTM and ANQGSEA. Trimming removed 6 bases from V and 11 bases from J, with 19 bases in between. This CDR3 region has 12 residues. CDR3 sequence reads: CSVFSGASDAFF. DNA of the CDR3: TGCAGCGTATTCTCAGGGGCCAGCGACGCTTTCTTT.

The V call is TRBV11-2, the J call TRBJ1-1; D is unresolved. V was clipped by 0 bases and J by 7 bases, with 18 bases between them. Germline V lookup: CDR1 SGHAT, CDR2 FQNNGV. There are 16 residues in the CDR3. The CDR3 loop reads CASSLEIVSRYGEAFF. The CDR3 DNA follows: TGTGCCAGCAGCTTAGAAATAGTCTCGAGGTATGGTGAAGCTTTCTTT.

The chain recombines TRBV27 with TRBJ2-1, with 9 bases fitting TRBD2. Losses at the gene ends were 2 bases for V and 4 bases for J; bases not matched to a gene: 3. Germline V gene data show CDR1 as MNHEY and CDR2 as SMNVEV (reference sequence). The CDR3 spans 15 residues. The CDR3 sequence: CASSLGLAGYNEQFF. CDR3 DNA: TGTGCCAGCAGTTTAGGGCTAGCGGGGTACAATGAGCAGTTCTTC.

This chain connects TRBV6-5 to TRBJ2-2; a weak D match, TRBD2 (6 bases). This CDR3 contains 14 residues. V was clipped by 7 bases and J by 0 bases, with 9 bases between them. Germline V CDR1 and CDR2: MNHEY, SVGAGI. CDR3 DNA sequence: TGTGCCAGCATTGGAGGGGCGAACACCGGGGAGCTGTTTTTT. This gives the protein CASIGGANTGELFF.

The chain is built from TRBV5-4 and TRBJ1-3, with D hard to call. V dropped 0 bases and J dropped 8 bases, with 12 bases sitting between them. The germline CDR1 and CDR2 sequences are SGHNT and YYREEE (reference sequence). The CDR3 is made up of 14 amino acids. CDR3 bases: TGTGCCAGCAGCTTGGACAGCGGCCTCTACACCATATATTTT. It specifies CASSLDSGLYTIYF.

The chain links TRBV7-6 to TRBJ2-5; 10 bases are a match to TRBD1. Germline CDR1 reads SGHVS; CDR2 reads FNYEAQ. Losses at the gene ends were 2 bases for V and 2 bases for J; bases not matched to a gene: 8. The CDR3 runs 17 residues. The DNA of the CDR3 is TGTGCCAGCAGCTTATACCGGGACAGGGGAGATCAAGAGACCCAGTACTTC. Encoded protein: CASSLYRDRGDQETQYF.

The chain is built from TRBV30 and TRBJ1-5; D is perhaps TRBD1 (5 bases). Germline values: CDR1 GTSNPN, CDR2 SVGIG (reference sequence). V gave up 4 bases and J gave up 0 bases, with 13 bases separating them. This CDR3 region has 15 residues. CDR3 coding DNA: TGTGCCTGGAACGTGGGGGGGTATAGCAATCAGCCCCAGCATTTT. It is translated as CAWNVGGYSNQPQHF.

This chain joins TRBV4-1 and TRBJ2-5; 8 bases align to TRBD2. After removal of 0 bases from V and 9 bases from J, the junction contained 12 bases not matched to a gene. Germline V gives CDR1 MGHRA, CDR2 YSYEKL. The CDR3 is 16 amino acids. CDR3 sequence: CASSQDPAGALGAQYF. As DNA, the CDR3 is TGCGCCAGCAGCCAAGACCCAGCGGGAGCTTTGGGGGCCCAGTACTTC.

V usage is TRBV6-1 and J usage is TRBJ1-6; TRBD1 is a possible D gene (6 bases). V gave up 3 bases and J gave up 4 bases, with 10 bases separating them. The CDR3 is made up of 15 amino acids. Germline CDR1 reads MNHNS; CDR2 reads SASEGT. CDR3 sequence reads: CASSEEQGYNSPLHF. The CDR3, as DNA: TGTGCCAGCAGTGAGGAACAGGGATATAATTCACCCCTCCACTTT.

The CDR3 region is CASSPTNFYGYTF. The CDR3 nucleotides read TGTGCCAGCAGTCCAACCAACTTCTATGGCTACACCTTC. The chain uses TRBV11-2 and TRBJ1-2; unclear D gene. The CDR3 contains 13 residues. V was pared by 6 bases and J by 4 bases, with 12 bases between. Looked up from germline, CDR1 is SGHAT and CDR2 is FQNNGV.